These 32 T cell receptor beta chains were all obtained from the same sample, sequenced in a study of cytomegalovirus exposure and HLA in healthy donors. Primers for the PCR totalled 60 Vbeta and 13 Jbeta. The repertoire was sequenced with immunoSEQ multiplex PCR; TCRdb's copy has only in-frame clones and lacks some. This table holds some 200,000 clones, 70% found once. The sequenced sample was PBMCs. These receptors were obtained from a man in his forties in good health and CMV-seropositive.

The chain has TRBV4-3 and TRBJ2-2, with D maybe TRBD2 (5 bases). Germline CDR1 reads LGHNA; CDR2 reads YSLEER. V lost 2 bases, J lost 4 bases, and 11 bases lay in between. There are 15 residues in the CDR3. The CDR3 reads CASSQSGRGTGELFF. In nucleotides, the CDR3 is TGCGCCAGCAGCCAATCGGGCCGGGGCACCGGGGAGCTGTTTTTT.

For the CDR3, the DNA is TGTGCCACCGCGGGGCGGGGTGGCACAGATACGCAGTATTTT. It specifies CATAGRGGTDTQYF. The rearrangement joins TRBV28 to TRBJ2-3, with D perhaps matching TRBD2 (6 bases). V lost 10 bases to trimming and J lost 1 base, with 15 bases between them. The CDR3 extends over 14 amino acids. Germline CDR1 MDHEN, CDR2 SYDVKM.

The chain is built from TRBV7-8 and TRBJ2-2, with 9 bases aligning to TRBD1. CDR3 length: 16 residues. Trimming took 4 bases from V and 4 from J; bases not matched to a gene: 7. CDR1 is SGHVS, CDR2 FQNEAQ, per germline. CDR3 DNA: TGTGCCAGCAGCTGGGGGACAGGGATAGTCACCGGGGAGCTGTTTTTT. Amino acid sequence: CASSWGTGIVTGELFF.

The rearrangement uses TRBV7-9 and TRBJ1-1; no clear D gene. The CDR3 spans 13 residues. V was cut by 2 bases and J by 2 bases, with 6 bases left in between. Per the germline V gene, CDR1 is SEHNR and CDR2 is FQNEAQ (reference sequence). The CDR3 DNA reads TGTGCCAGCAGCTTACGGGGAAACACTGAAGCTTTCTTT. Amino acid sequence: CASSLRGNTEAFF.

The chain couples TRBV2 to TRBJ2-2, with 8 nucleotides matching TRBD1. CDR1 is SNHLY, CDR2 FYNNEI, per germline. CDR3 length equals 14 residues. Trimming at V came to 6 bases and at J to 8 bases, leaving 8 bases not matched to a gene. In DNA, the CDR3 is TGTGCCAGCAGCCCTCCGGACAGGGTGGGGGAGCTGTTTTTT. Translation gives CASSPPDRVGELFF.

The J gene is TRBJ1-1, the V gene TRBV27, with D tentatively TRBD1 (5 bases). Trimming cost V 0 bases and J 4 bases, with 12 bases left between them. The CDR3 spans 15 residues. In germline, CDR1 is MNHEY, CDR2 SMNVEV (reference sequence). The CDR3 region is CASSLSSLGGTEAFF. The CDR3 coding sequence is TGTGCCAGCAGTTTATCGTCGCTCGGGGGCACTGAAGCTTTCTTT.

This rearrangement joins TRBV6-5 to TRBJ2-2; tentatively, D is TRBD1 (5 bases). The CDR3 is made up of 14 amino acids. CDR1 and CDR2 from the germline V gene are MNHEY and SVGAGI. Trimming took off 8 bases at V and 7 bases at J, with 17 bases between the two ends. CDR3 nucleotide sequence: TGTGCCAGCTGCCCAGTAGGGGCTGGCGGGGAGCTGTTTTTT. Its translation is CASCPVGAGGELFF.

The genes are TRBV18 and TRBJ2-1, with 8 bases identical to TRBD1. Looked up from germline, CDR1 is KGHSH and CDR2 is LQKENI. The CDR3 contains 17 residues. The trim removed 0 bases at V and 4 bases at J, leaving 8 bases unmatched. The CDR3 reads CASSPPGQGIVYNEQFF. CDR3 nucleotides: TGTGCCAGCTCACCACCTGGACAGGGCATAGTTTACAATGAGCAGTTCTTC.

The V and J genes are TRBV27 and TRBJ1-2; 9 bases fit TRBD1. This CDR3 is built from 17 residues. Germline values: CDR1 MNHEY, CDR2 SMNVEV (reference sequence). The ends lost 4 bases at V and 2 bases at J; junction bases unmatched: 11. This CDR3 reads CASSSTQPGTGNYGYTF. The CDR3 DNA reads as TGTGCCAGCAGTTCGACACAACCCGGGACAGGGAACTATGGCTACACCTTC.

CDR3 in DNA: TGCGCCAGTGATGCGGACGGGGGGAAATCTGAAGCTTTCTTT. Its protein product is CASDADGGKSEAFF. V gene TRBV5-1 combines with J gene TRBJ1-1; D may be TRBD1 (5 bases). This CDR3 spans 14 amino acids. V lost 8 bases and J lost 6, with 20 bases in between. The germline V gene encodes CDR1 SGHRS and CDR2 YFSETQ.

The V and J genes are TRBV29-1 and TRBJ1-2, with D tentatively TRBD1 (6 bases). Trimming stripped 4 bases from V and 4 bases from J, with 19 bases between. This CDR3 has 15 residues. Germline V CDR1 and CDR2: SQVTM, ANQGSEA. CDR3 in amino acids: CSVGVSGGLGYGYTF. Here the CDR3 DNA reads TGCAGCGTTGGGGTGTCTGGGGGCTTGGGCTATGGCTACACCTTC.

The chain uses TRBV5-6 and TRBJ2-5, with 11 bases identical to TRBD1. The assigned J gene may be wrong: the sequence end matches TRBJ2-7 better. Germline V gene data show CDR1 as SGHDT and CDR2 as YYEEEE. This CDR3 spans 15 amino acids. The CDR3: CASSPGQGASYEQYF. In DNA form, the CDR3 reads TGTGCCAGCAGCCCCGGACAGGGGGCTTCCTACGAGCAGTACTTC.

This chain joins TRBV11-2 and TRBJ2-5; no clear D. The CDR3 has 13 amino acids. Germline V gene data show CDR1 as SGHAT and CDR2 as FQNNGV. Trimming removed 1 base from V and 2 bases from J, with 5 bases in between. In DNA form, the CDR3 reads TGTGCCAGCAGCTTAGGTTCACAAGAGACCCAGTACTTC. Translated: CASSLGSQETQYF.

This chain uses TRBV5-1 with TRBJ1-2; D unclear. The CDR3 extends over 15 amino acids. CDR1 and CDR2 from the germline V gene are SGHRS and YFSETQ. V lost 0 bases, J lost 7 bases, and 16 bases lay in between. This chain's CDR3 is CASSLDRGHGVGYTF. The CDR3 region has the DNA TGCGCCAGCAGCTTGGATCGGGGTCATGGAGTTGGCTACACCTTC.

On this clone: At one boundary the junction diverges from the germline segment, which might be a read error. The chain has TRBV7-2 and TRBJ1-5; a weak D match, TRBD1 (6 bases). CDR3 length: 14 residues. The germline V gene has CDR1 SGHTA and CDR2 FQGNSA. In DNA form, the CDR3 reads TGTGCCAGCCCCGATGGGGGGGGCAAGCAGCCCCAGCATTTT. It specifies CASPDGGGKQPQHF.

This clone was picked up a small number of times. This sequence joins TRBV7-2 and TRBJ1-1; 7 nucleotides line up with TRBD1. CDR1 and CDR2 from the germline V gene are SGHTA and FQGNSA. Trimming at V came to 4 bases and at J to 2 bases, leaving 7 bases not matched to a gene. This CDR3 has 15 residues. The DNA for the CDR3 is TGTGCCAGCAGCTCGCACGGGACAGCAAACACTGAAGCTTTCTTT. Its protein is CASSSHGTANTEAFF.

This clone has only a few counts. The chain joins TRBV18 to TRBJ2-7, with 11 bases fitting TRBD2. CDR1 and CDR2 from the germline V gene are KGHSH and LQKENI. The ends lost 6 bases at V and 5 bases at J; junction bases unmatched: 6. The CDR3 is 14 residues long. CDR3 amino acids: CASSNLAGGHEQYF. CDR3 sequence (DNA): TGTGCCAGCTCCAACCTAGCGGGGGGCCACGAGCAGTACTTC.

This clone was seen a few times. The rearrangement links TRBV7-3 to TRBJ2-1; 14 nucleotides align to TRBD2. The germline gives CDR1 SGHTA, CDR2 FQGTGA. The CDR3 runs to 17 residues. V trimming: 5 bases; J trimming: 5 bases; junction bases outside the gene matches: 8. This CDR3 is CASSRLAGGNLNNEQFF. The CDR3 DNA sequence: TGTGCCAGCAGCCGACTAGCGGGGGGGAACCTTAACAATGAGCAGTTCTTC.

V usage is TRBV4-1 and J usage is TRBJ1-3, with a possible D match to TRBD1 (6 bases). The germline V gene has CDR1 MGHRA and CDR2 YSYEKL. The CDR3 is 19 amino acids. V shed 0 bases and J shed 0 bases, with 18 bases lying between them. The CDR3 bases are TGCGCCAGCAGCCAAGACCGAGGGCAGGGGCTCTCCTCTGGAAACACCATATATTTT. Its translation is CASSQDRGQGLSSGNTIYF.

This clone was recorded only once. The chain is built from TRBV9 and TRBJ1-4; maybe TRBD1 (6 bases). This CDR3 comprises 16 residues. CDR1 SGDLS and CDR2 YYNGEE come from the germline V gene. Trimming removed 0 bases at V and 7 bases at J, with 16 bases between. The CDR3 sequence is CASSVGVGGRSEKLFF. Here the CDR3 DNA reads TGTGCCAGCAGCGTAGGAGTCGGGGGGCGAAGTGAAAAACTGTTTTTT.

The gene calls are TRBV4-1 and TRBJ2-1; D is unresolved. In germline, CDR1 is MGHRA, CDR2 YSYEKL. The CDR3 covers 14 residues. V was pared by 0 bases and J by 1 base, with 4 bases between. CDR3 sequence (DNA): TGCGCCAGCAGCCAAGATCTTTCCTACAATGAGCAGTTCTTC. It encodes CASSQDLSYNEQFF.

V and J are TRBV7-8 and TRBJ1-2; D is ambiguous. The V end was cut by 1 base, the J end by 3 bases, with 6 bases between. The germline V gene encodes CDR1 SGHVS and CDR2 FQNEAQ. The CDR3 runs to 13 residues. CDR3 sequence reads: CASSLGGDYGYTF. The CDR3 DNA is TGTGCCAGCAGCTTAGGGGGAGACTATGGCTACACCTTC.

This chain links TRBV6-6 with TRBJ1-5; no definite D call. The ends were cut back, 7 bases at V and 3 bases at J, with 16 bases in the middle. The CDR3 runs 15 residues. Looked up from germline, CDR1 is MNHNY and CDR2 is SVGAGI (reference sequence). The CDR3 coding sequence is TGTGCCAGCACCCTTACCGGCGGTGTCAATCAGCCCCAGCATTTT. Encoded protein: CASTLTGGVNQPQHF.

This clone was observed a few times. The chain combines TRBV7-8 with TRBJ1-2; 8 nucleotides line up with TRBD1. The J segment lost 8 bases and the V segment lost 6 bases, leaving 8 bases of the junction unmatched. The CDR3 is 13 amino acids. Looked up from germline, CDR1 is SGHVS and CDR2 is FQNEAQ. The CDR3 sequence: CASSPGQGDGYTF. CDR3 nucleotide sequence: TGTGCCAGCAGTCCCGGACAGGGCGACGGCTACACCTTC.

The genes are TRBV13 and TRBJ2-5; no reliable D call. The CDR3 is 15 amino acids. Germline assignment: CDR1 PRHDT and CDR2 FYEKMQ (reference sequence). V lost 4 bases and J 2 bases, leaving 14 bases between the germline ends. CDR3 residues: CASSSVSHRQETQYF. The CDR3 region has the DNA TGTGCCAGCAGCTCTGTCTCTCACAGACAAGAGACCCAGTACTTC. Variable domain in full (rest from reference TRBV13 and TRBJ2-5): AAGVIQSPRHLIKEKRETATLKCYPIPRHDTVYWYQQGPGQDPQFLISFYEKMQSDKGSIPDRFSAQQFSDYHSELNMSSLELGDSALYFCASSSVSHRQETQYFGPGTRLLVL.

The V and J genes are TRBV6-1 and TRBJ1-6, with TRBD1 identical over 8 bases. The CDR3 loop spans 14 amino acids. Trimming took 9 bases from V and 10 from J; bases not matched to a gene: 11. CDR1 is MNHNS and CDR2 is SASEGT in the germline V gene. The CDR3 DNA reads TGTGCCAGTCAACGTGGGACAGGTCGCTCACCCCTCCACTTT. It translates to CASQRGTGRSPLHF.

The table lists this clone with a few counts. This sequence joins TRBV4-1 and TRBJ2-3, with 12 bases fitting TRBD2. The trim removed 1 base at V and 0 bases at J, leaving 5 bases unmatched. Germline-derived CDR1 and CDR2 are MGHRA and YSYEKL. This CDR3 has 18 residues. CDR3 region: CASSQALAGGPSTDTQYF. DNA for the CDR3: TGCGCCAGCAGCCAAGCTCTAGCGGGGGGGCCAAGCACAGATACGCAGTATTTT.

The chain carries TRBV7-8 and TRBJ1-5, with D perhaps TRBD1 (5 bases). Germline V gene data show CDR1 as SGHVS and CDR2 as FQNEAQ. The CDR3 spans 16 residues. V was clipped by 4 bases and J by 1 base, with 14 bases between them. The CDR3 nucleotides read TGTGCCAGCAGCTCACTTTGGGGGGAGAGCAATCAGCCCCAGCATTTT. Its translation is CASSSLWGESNQPQHF.

As regards this clone: The junction departs from the called germline gene at one end, perhaps through a read error. V and J are TRBV7-9 and TRBJ2-2, with D possibly TRBD1 on 6 matching bases. Germline CDR1 and CDR2: SEHNR and FQNEAQ (reference sequence). CDR3 length: 16 amino acids. CDR3 bases: TGTTCCAGCAGCCTGAACCAAGGGGGTAACACCGGGGAGCTGTTTTTT. It translates to CSSSLNQGGNTGELFF.

This clone was observed a handful of times. The chain combines TRBV7-8 with TRBJ2-1; D is perhaps TRBD1 (7 bases). There are 15 residues in the CDR3. V was clipped by 3 bases and J by 7 bases, with 16 bases between them. The germline gives CDR1 SGHVS, CDR2 FQNEAQ. CDR3 in DNA: TGTGCCAGCAGCTTGGGCAGGGGGAGGTGGAATGAGCAGTTCTTC. It translates to CASSLGRGRWNEQFF.

This sequence joins TRBV6-5 and TRBJ2-1; 12 positions agree with TRBD2. V trimming: 5 bases; J trimming: 4 bases; junction bases outside the gene matches: 3. The germline gives CDR1 MNHEY, CDR2 SVGAGI. The CDR3 spans 15 residues. The CDR3 DNA sequence: TGTGCCAGCAGTCCGACTAGCGGGGGTTACAATGAGCAGTTCTTC. Amino acid sequence: CASSPTSGGYNEQFF.

Concerning this clone: Sequence at one end of the junction differs from germline and may be a read error. The chain carries TRBV7-9 and TRBJ1-1; D remains unclear. The CDR3 totals 16 residues. Germline assignment: CDR1 SEHNR and CDR2 FQNEAQ (reference sequence). CDR3 in amino acids: CSSSTRAGIENTEAFF. DNA of the CDR3: TGTTCCAGCAGCACGCGGGCTGGCATCGAGAACACTGAAGCTTTCTTT.